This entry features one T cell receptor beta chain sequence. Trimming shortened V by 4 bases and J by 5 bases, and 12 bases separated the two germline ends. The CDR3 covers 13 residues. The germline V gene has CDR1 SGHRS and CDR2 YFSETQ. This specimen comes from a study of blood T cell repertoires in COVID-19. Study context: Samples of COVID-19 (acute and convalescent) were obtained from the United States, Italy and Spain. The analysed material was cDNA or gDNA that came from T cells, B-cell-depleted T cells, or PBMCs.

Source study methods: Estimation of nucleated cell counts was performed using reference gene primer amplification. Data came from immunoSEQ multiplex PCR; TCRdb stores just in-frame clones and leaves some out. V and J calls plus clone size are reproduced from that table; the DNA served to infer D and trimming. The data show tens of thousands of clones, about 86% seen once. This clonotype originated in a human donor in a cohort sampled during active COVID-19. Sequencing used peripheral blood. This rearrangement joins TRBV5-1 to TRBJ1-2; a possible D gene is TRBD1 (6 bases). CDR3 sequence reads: CASSLERGYGYTF. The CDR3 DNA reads TGCGCCAGCAGCCTCGAGAGGGGGTATGGCTACACCTTC. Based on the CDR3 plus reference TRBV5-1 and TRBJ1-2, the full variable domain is KAGVTQTPRYLIKTRGQQVTLSCSPISGHRSVSWYQQTPGQGLQFLFEYFSETQRNKGNFPGRFSGRQFSNSRSEMNVSTLELGDSALYLCASSLERGYGYTFGSGTRLTVV.